Following are 3 T cell receptor beta chains from one sample sequenced in a study of blood T cell repertoires in COVID-19. The repertoire was sequenced with immunoSEQ multiplex PCR; TCRdb's copy has only in-frame clones and lacks some. The data hold 50,000 to 65,000 clones, with more than 70% observed a single time. Sequencing was done on a sample of peripheral blood. Receptors originate from a human donor in a cohort sampled during active COVID-19.

The V gene is TRBV5-1, the J gene TRBJ2-7; possible D gene TRBD2, 5 bases. There are 15 residues in the CDR3. The germline CDR1 and CDR2 sequences are SGHRS and YFSETQ. V was pared by 0 bases and J by 7 bases, with 17 bases between. The CDR3, as DNA: TGCGCCAGCAGCTTGGATCCTAGCTCTAGCCGTGAGCAGTACTTC. Residues: CASSLDPSSSREQYF.

This chain links TRBV5-4 with TRBJ1-6; 8 bases fit TRBD1. CDR1 SGHNT and CDR2 YYREEE come from the germline V gene (reference sequence). The V and J ends lost 3 bases and 8 bases, in that order; junction bases with no gene match: 10. This CDR3 contains 16 residues. The DNA for the CDR3 is TGTGCCAGCAGCTCCTACCGACAGGGGAGTGATTCACCCCTCCACTTT. Residues: CASSSYRQGSDSPLHF.

The chain is built from TRBV7-8 and TRBJ2-7; no clear D. The CDR3 loop spans 13 amino acids. From germline, CDR1 is SGHVS and CDR2 FQNEAQ. V was trimmed by 5 bases and J by 7 bases, leaving 15 bases between them. DNA of the CDR3: TGTGCCAGCAGCCTACCGGGTCTCCGGGAGCAGTACTTC. Encoded protein: CASSLPGLREQYF.